The clone carrying this T cell receptor (beta chain) was seen many times. The authors diagnosed from clinical symptoms, serum thyroxine, TRAb, thyroid ultrasound and orbital computed tomography. Out of 9 to 10 ml of fresh peripheral blood, PBMCs were obtained. Researchers took RNA transcripts and amplified TCR beta CDR3 regions from them. First-round RT-PCR used HTBI primers; second-round multiplex PCR followed. TCRdb analysed the multiplex PCR reads with MiXCR anew, one entry per CDR3 protein. The sample includes some 350,000 distinct CDR3 sequences, approximately 18% of them seen just once. This sample was included in a study of Graves' ophthalmopathy and Graves' hyperthyroidism. The germline CDR1 and CDR2 sequences are SGHAT and FQNNGV. There are 14 residues in the CDR3. Trimming removed 4 bases from V and 5 bases from J, with 11 bases in between.

Sample: peripheral blood. The chain carries TRBV11-2 and TRBJ2-2; possibly TRBD2 for D (5 bases). This TCR derives from an adult woman with stable Graves' hyperthyroidism. The CDR3 sequence: CASSSLRVTGELFF. The CDR3, as DNA: TGTGCCAGCAGCTCCTTGAGGGTGACCGGGGAGCTGTTTTTT.